These 13 T cell receptor beta chains came from one sample sequenced in a study of neoadjuvant anti-PD-1 for oral cavity cancer. Data came from immunoSEQ multiplex PCR; TCRdb stores just in-frame clones and leaves some out. The data contain under 9,500 clones, 65% to 80% of them seen just once; the ten biggest clones take up roughly 8.7%. The sequenced sample was tumor tissue, obtained before nivolumab (anti-PD-1) treatment. All receptors derive from a person aged 40 to 85 with oral cavity squamous cell carcinoma.

This clone was seen a handful of times. This sequence joins TRBV19 and TRBJ1-5, with D unresolved. The CDR3 totals 15 residues. CDR1 and CDR2 (germline): LNHDA, SQIVND (reference sequence). V was shortened by 3 bases and J by 3 bases, with 12 bases between the two germline ends. The CDR3 coding sequence is TGTGCCAGTAGTATTGGAGGGCAGACCAATCAGCCCCAGCATTTT. Protein: CASSIGGQTNQPQHF.

This chain connects TRBV6-1 to TRBJ2-1, with 9 positions matching TRBD2. The CDR3 length is 14 residues. The ends lost 10 bases at V and 5 bases at J; junction bases unmatched: 9. Germline-derived CDR1 and CDR2 are MNHNS and SASEGT. In DNA, the CDR3 is TGTGCCACCCAAGCTTTAGCGGGGGACAATGAGCAGTTCTTC. This translates into CATQALAGDNEQFF.

The V and J genes are TRBV7-2 and TRBJ2-7, with D unclear. V was shortened by 4 bases and J by 5 bases, with 12 bases between the two germline ends. Germline CDR1 is SGHTA and CDR2 is FQGNSA. There are 13 residues in the CDR3. CDR3 sequence reads: CASSSLHWNEQYF. The CDR3 nucleotides read TGTGCCAGCAGCTCTCTCCATTGGAACGAGCAGTACTTC.

This clone was found once. This chain links TRBV9 with TRBJ1-2, with D possibly being TRBD1 (6 bases). Germline V gene data show CDR1 as SGDLS and CDR2 as YYNGEE. This CDR3 contains 12 residues. V lost 0 bases and J 8 bases, leaving 8 bases between the germline ends. The CDR3 is CASSVEGGGYTF. The CDR3 region has the DNA TGTGCCAGCAGCGTAGAGGGGGGGGGCTACACCTTC.

The chain couples TRBV5-5 to TRBJ1-6; D possibly corresponds to TRBD1 (5 bases). The CDR3 has 16 amino acids. The germline V gene has CDR1 SGHKS and CDR2 YYEKEE (reference sequence). V gave up 6 bases and J gave up 6 bases, with 19 bases separating them. The DNA for the CDR3 is TGTGCCAGCACCCCCCCCGGGGGTAGGTTTAATTCACCCCTCCACTTT. Its translation: CASTPPGGRFNSPLHF.

The V call is TRBV7-3, the J call TRBJ2-1; D may be TRBD1 or TRBD2 (5 bases each). The V and J ends lost 5 bases and 7 bases respectively, with 15 bases between them. The length of the CDR3 is 14 residues. In germline, CDR1 is SGHTA, CDR2 FQGTGA. The CDR3 loop reads CASSHDSWGNEQFF. The CDR3 DNA reads TGTGCCAGCAGCCATGACTCTTGGGGGAATGAGCAGTTCTTC.

The V gene is TRBV6-4, the J gene TRBJ2-1; 9 nucleotides line up with TRBD1. The ends lost 0 bases at V and 6 bases at J; junction bases unmatched: 3. Germline values: CDR1 MRHNA, CDR2 SNTAGT. The CDR3 is 15 amino acids. The CDR3 DNA follows: TGTGCCAGCAGTGACTCGACAGGGGGGCCCAATGAGCAGTTCTTC. Translating it yields CASSDSTGGPNEQFF.

The gene calls are TRBV27 and TRBJ2-7; no definite D call. This CDR3 has 13 residues. The germline V gene encodes CDR1 MNHEY and CDR2 SMNVEV (reference sequence). Between the trimmed V and J ends, which lost 3 bases and 7 bases, there was a span of 13 bases. As DNA, the CDR3 is TGTGCCAGCAGTTTTCAGAGGAGCTCTGAGCAGTACTTC. It specifies CASSFQRSSEQYF.

This sequence joins TRBV6-1 and TRBJ1-4, with D tentatively TRBD1 (5 bases). The V end lost 0 bases, the J end lost 8 bases, and 19 bases lay between the germline ends. Germline lookup yields CDR1 MNHNS and CDR2 SASEGT. The CDR3 consists of 17 residues. This CDR3 is CASSEAQSVGRTEKLFF. DNA of the CDR3: TGTGCCAGCAGTGAAGCGCAATCGGTGGGGAGGACAGAAAAACTGTTTTTT.

V gene TRBV7-8 combines with J gene TRBJ1-1; 9 nucleotides agree with TRBD1. The CDR3 loop spans 14 amino acids. Germline CDR1 is SGHVS and CDR2 is FQNEAQ. J lost 5 bases, V lost 5 bases, and 6 bases had no gene match. Written as DNA, the CDR3 is TGTGCCAGCAGCACTGGACAGGGGTTGACTGAAGCTTTCTTT. Protein: CASSTGQGLTEAFF.

This clone was detected a few times. This chain connects TRBV7-2 to TRBJ1-2; perhaps TRBD1 as D (5 bases). The germline V gene encodes CDR1 SGHTA and CDR2 FQGNSA. Trimming stripped 5 bases from V and 7 bases from J, with 20 bases between. This CDR3 is 15 amino acids long. The CDR3 spells CASSSRDPKGSGYTF. In nucleotides, the CDR3 is TGTGCCAGCAGCAGCCGGGACCCTAAAGGCAGTGGCTACACCTTC.

The chain couples TRBV9 to TRBJ2-1; D could derive from TRBD1 or TRBD2 (5 bases each). The V gene lost 3 bases and the J gene lost 0 bases, with 10 bases spanning the gap. The CDR3 covers 15 residues. Germline CDR1 SGDLS, CDR2 YYNGEE. The CDR3 sequence is CASSGGPYSYNEQFF. In DNA, the CDR3 is TGTGCCAGCAGCGGGGGACCATACTCCTACAATGAGCAGTTCTTC.

The J gene is TRBJ2-1, the V gene TRBV6-5; 8 bases line up with TRBD2. The V gene's germline CDR1 is MNHEY and CDR2 SVGAGI. Trimming took 1 base from V and 9 from J; bases not matched to a gene: 5. The CDR3 consists of 14 residues. The CDR3 region has the DNA TGTGCCAGCAGTTACTTAGGGACTAGTACTGAGCAGTTCTTC. Amino acid sequence: CASSYLGTSTEQFF.